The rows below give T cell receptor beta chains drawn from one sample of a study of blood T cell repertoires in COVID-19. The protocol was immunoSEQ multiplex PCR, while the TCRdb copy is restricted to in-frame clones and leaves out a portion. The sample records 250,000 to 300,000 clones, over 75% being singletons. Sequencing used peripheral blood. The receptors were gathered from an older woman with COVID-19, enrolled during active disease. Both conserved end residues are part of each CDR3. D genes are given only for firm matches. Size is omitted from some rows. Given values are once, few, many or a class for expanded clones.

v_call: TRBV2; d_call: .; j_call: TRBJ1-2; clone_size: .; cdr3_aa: CASSENTQYGYTF; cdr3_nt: TGTGCCAGCAGCGAAAATACCCAGTATGGCTACACCTTC
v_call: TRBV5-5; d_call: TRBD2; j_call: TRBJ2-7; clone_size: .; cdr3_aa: CASSITSANSYEQYF; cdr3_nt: TGTGCCAGCAGCATTACTAGCGCAAACTCCTACGAGCAGTACTTC
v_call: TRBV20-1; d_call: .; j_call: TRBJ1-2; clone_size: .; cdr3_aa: CSAARPGGYTF; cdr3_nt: TGCAGTGCAGCACGACCGGGTGGCTACACCTTC
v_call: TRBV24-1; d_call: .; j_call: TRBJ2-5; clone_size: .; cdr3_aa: CATSDQRQTWETQYF; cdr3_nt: TGTGCCACCAGTGACCAAAGACAGACGTGGGAGACCCAGTACTTC
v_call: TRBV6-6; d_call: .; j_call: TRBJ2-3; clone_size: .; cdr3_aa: CASSRLSTDTQYF; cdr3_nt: TGTGCCAGCAGCCGACTCAGCACAGATACGCAGTATTTT
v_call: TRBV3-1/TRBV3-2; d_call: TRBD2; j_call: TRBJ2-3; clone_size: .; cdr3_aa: CASNIAGRTDTQYF; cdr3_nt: TGTGCCAGCAACATAGCGGGCCGCACAGATACGCAGTATTTT
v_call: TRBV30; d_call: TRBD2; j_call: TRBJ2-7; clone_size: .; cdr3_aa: CAWSVKGTRSEQYF; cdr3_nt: TGTGCCTGGAGTGTAAAGGGGACTAGGTCCGAGCAGTACTTC
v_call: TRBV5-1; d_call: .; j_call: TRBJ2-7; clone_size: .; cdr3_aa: CASSLAGFSYEQYF; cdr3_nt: TGCGCCAGCAGCTTGGCAGGCTTCTCCTACGAGCAGTACTTC
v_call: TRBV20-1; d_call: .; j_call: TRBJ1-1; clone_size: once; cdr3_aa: CSASHIEAFF; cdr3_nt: TGCAGTGCTAGCCACATAGAAGCTTTCTTT
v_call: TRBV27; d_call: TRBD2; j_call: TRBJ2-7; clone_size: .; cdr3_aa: CASSFTSGSREQYF; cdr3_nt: TGTGCCAGCAGTTTCACTAGCGGGAGTCGCGAGCAGTACTTC
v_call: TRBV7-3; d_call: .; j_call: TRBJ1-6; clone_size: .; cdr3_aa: CASSLRSPGDYNSPLHF; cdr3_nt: TGTGCCAGCAGCTTAAGGTCCCCAGGTGATTATAATTCACCCCTCCACTTT
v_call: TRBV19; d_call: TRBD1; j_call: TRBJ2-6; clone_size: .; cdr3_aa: CASSNGQGSGANVLTF; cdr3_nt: TGTGCCAGTAGTAACGGACAGGGATCCGGGGCCAACGTCCTGACTTTC
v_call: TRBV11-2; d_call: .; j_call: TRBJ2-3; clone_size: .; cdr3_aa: CASRQTTSQGTDTQYF; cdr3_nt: TGTGCCAGCAGACAGACTACTTCACAAGGGACAGATACGCAGTATTTT
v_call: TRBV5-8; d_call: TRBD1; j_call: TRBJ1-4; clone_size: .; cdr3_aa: CASSRGQGGEKLFF; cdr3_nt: TGTGCCAGCAGCCGGGGACAGGGGGGAGAAAAACTGTTTTTT
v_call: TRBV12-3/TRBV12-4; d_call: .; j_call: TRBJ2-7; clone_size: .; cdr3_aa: CASTDSSYEQYF; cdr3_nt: TGTGCCAGCACTGACTCTTCCTACGAGCAGTACTTC
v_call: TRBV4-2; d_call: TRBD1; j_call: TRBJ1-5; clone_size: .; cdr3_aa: CASSQVGQGERQPQHF; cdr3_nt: TGTGCCAGCAGCCAGGTAGGACAGGGGGAAAGGCAGCCCCAGCATTTT
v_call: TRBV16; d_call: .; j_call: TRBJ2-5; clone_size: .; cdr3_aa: CASSQSWSPGQETQYF; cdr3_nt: TGTGCCAGCAGCCAATCCTGGTCCCCAGGCCAAGAGACCCAGTACTTC
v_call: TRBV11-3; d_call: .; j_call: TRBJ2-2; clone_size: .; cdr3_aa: CASSLVWAEGTGELFF; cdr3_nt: TGTGCCAGCAGCTTAGTATGGGCTGAGGGCACCGGGGAGCTGTTTTTT
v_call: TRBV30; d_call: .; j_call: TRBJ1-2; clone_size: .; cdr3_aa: CACRQDNYGYTF; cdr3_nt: TGTGCCTGTAGACAGGACAACTATGGCTACACCTTC
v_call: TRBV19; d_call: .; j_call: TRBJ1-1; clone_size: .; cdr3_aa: CATGSYTEAFF; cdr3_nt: TGTGCCACTGGGAGTTATACTGAAGCTTTCTTT
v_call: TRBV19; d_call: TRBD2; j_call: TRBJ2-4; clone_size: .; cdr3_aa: CASSVLRAGLAKNIQYF; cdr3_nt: TGTGCCAGTAGTGTGCTTAGAGCGGGACTAGCCAAAAACATTCAGTACTTC
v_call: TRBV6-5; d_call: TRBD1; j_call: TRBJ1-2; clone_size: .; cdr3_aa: CASSRTGGFGYTF; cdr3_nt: TGTGCCAGCAGTAGAACAGGGGGTTTCGGCTACACCTTC